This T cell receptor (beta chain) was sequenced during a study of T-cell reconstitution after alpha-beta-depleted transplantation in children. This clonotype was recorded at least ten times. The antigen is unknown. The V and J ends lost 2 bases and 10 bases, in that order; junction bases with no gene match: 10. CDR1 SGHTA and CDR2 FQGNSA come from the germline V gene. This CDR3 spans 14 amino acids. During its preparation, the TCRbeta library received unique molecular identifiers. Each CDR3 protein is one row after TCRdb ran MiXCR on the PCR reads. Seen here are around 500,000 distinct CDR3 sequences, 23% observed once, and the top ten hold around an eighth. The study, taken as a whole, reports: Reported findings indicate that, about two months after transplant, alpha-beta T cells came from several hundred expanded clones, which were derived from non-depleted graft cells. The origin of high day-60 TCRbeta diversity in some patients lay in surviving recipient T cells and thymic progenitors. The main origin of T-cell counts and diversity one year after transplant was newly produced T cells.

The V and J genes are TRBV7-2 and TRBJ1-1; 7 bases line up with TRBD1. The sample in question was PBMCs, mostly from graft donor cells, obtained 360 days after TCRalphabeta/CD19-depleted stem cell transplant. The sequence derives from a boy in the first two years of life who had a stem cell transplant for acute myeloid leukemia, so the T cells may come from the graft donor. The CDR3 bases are TGTGCCAGCAGCTTACAGGGGGGACAAACTCTAGCTTTCTTT. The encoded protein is CASSLQGGQTLAFF.